This TCR beta chain derives from a study of metastatic and nonmetastatic thyroid tumors. TCRdb reprocessed the PCR reads using MiXCR. This sample has about 47,000 clones, with around a quarter found just once. The CDR3 sequence is 15 residues long. V shed 2 bases and J 4 bases; nucleotides not matched to a gene: 3. Germline CDR1 SGHDN, CDR2 FVKESK. Findings and caveats of the study: Across blood and tumor, TCR beta diversity in malignant thyroid tumors was reportedly significantly higher than in benign nodules.

In its sample, this clone was seen many times. Its specificity is unknown. Each patient went into thyroid surgery without having received any treatment. Sequencing input: blood. The source is a male donor with papillary thyroid cancer or a benign thyroid nodule (not recorded which). Some clones in this sample may be carry-over from other donors' samples. This rearrangement joins TRBV14 to TRBJ1-1; 11 bases align to TRBD1. The chain's CDR3 is CASSQTGTGGTEAFF. CDR3 in DNA: TGTGCCAGCAGCCAAACCGGGACAGGGGGCACTGAAGCTTTCTTT.